A selection of T cell receptor beta chains follows, all from one sample in a study of T-cell reconstitution after alpha-beta-depleted transplantation in children. A single record per CDR3 protein comes from TCRdb applying MiXCR to the PCR reads. This sample has under 450,000 distinct CDR3 sequences; around 15% occur once, and the top ten carry roughly 27%. The source was PBMCs, mostly from graft donor cells, collected 360 days after TCRalphabeta/CD19-depleted stem cell transplant. The source is a boy less than two years old who had a stem cell transplant for Wiskott-Aldrich syndrome, so the T cells may come from the graft donor. The CDR3 runs from the conserved cysteine through the conserved F or W. D genes are given only for firm matches. Size is stated for part of the rows, as once, few or many counts, or as a class when the clone is expanded.

>TRBD1|TRBV6-1|.|TRBJ2-7
TGTGCCAGCAGTACCCGGGACAGGGAGTACGAGCAGTACTTC
CASSTRDREYEQYF
>TRBD2|TRBV24-1|.|TRBJ2-1
TGTGCCACCAGTGATTTCCGGACTAGCGGTGAGCAGTTCTTC
CATSDFRTSGEQFF
>.|TRBV20-1|few|TRBJ2-7
TGCAGTGCTGCGAGGTCGGTCGGGTTCCCCTCTACGTTTGGCGAGCAGTACTTC
CSAARSVGFPSTFGEQYF
>TRBD1|TRBV29-1|few|TRBJ2-5
TGCAGCGTGGACGTGACAGGGGGCCTAGAGACCCAGTACTTC
CSVDVTGGLETQYF
>.|TRBV7-9|.|TRBJ1-2
TGTGCCAGCAGCTCGGGGGGATGGGACTCCTATGGCTACACCTTC
CASSSGGWDSYGYTF
>TRBD1|TRBV5-6|.|TRBJ2-7
TGTGCCAGACGGGACAGATCAGGGTTATCCTACGAGCAGTACTTC
CARRDRSGLSYEQYF
>.|TRBV12-3/TRBV12-4|.|TRBJ2-2
TGTGCCAGCAGAAGAAACACCGGGGAGCTGTTTTTT
CASRRNTGELFF
>.|TRBV7-8|.|TRBJ2-7
TGTGCCAGCAGCTCCTCGGCTAGAGAGCAGTACTTC
CASSSSAREQYF
>TRBD1|TRBV7-9|.|TRBJ2-2
TGTGCCAGCAGCCCAAGAGGACAGGGGTTCACCGGGGAGCTGTTTTTT
CASSPRGQGFTGELFF
>TRBD1|TRBV11-3|few|TRBJ2-7
TGTGCCAGCAGCTTAAGTTTCCTCGCGGACAGGGCCAACGAGCAGTACTTC
CASSLSFLADRANEQYF
>TRBD2|TRBV7-6|few|TRBJ2-3
TGTGCCAGCAGCTTAGTAAGCGGACTAGCGTCGGATACGCAGTATTTT
CASSLVSGLASDTQYF
>.|TRBV2|few|TRBJ2-7
TGTGCCAGCAGTGAAGCTGGGTTGGGGGCCGAGCAGTACTTC
CASSEAGLGAEQYF
>.|TRBV5-1|few|TRBJ2-3
TGCGCCAGCAGTTCCGGGACAATCACAGATACGCAGTATTTT
CASSSGTITDTQYF
>.|TRBV20-1|.|TRBJ2-3
TGCAGTGCGTCATTTCCAGGGGACCCCACAGATACGCAGTATTTT
CSASFPGDPTDTQYF
>.|TRBV7-1|.|TRBJ2-7
TGTGCCATGAGCTCGGGACTCCTCTGCGAGCAGTACTTC
CAMSSGLLCEQYF
>TRBD1|TRBV6-1|few|TRBJ2-3
TGTGCCAGCAGCCAAACAGGGGGCCGGGGCACAGATACGCAGTATTTT
CASSQTGGRGTDTQYF
>TRBD2|TRBV7-2|.|TRBJ2-7
TGTGCCAGCAGCTTAGCGTCCAGCGGGAGGGCCAGACCCTACGAGCAGTACTTC
CASSLASSGRARPYEQYF
>TRBD1|TRBV5-1|many|TRBJ2-1
TGCGCCAGCAGCTTGGTAAGGCTAGGACAGGGGATCAATGAGCAGTTCTTC
CASSLVRLGQGINEQFF
>.|TRBV5-1|few|TRBJ1-1
TGCGCCAGCAGCCTGAGGGGGGGCGGACGGGAGACTGAAGCTTTCTTT
CASSLRGGGRETEAFF
>TRBD1|TRBV14|few|TRBJ2-1
TGTGCCAGCAGCAAGGGACAGATCTACAATGAGCAGTTCTTC
CASSKGQIYNEQFF